This T cell receptor beta chain was found in a study of blood T cell repertoires in COVID-19. Study as a whole: The United States, Italy and Spain provided the acute and convalescent COVID-19 samples.

TCRdb's table, derived via immunoSEQ multiplex PCR, lists solely in-frame clones and lacks some. The sample includes about 280,000 clones, roughly 85% of them seen just once. Sequences were obtained from peripheral blood. The source is a man aged 50 or older with active or convalescent COVID-19.

The CDR3 region has the DNA TGTGCCACCATGACGGAGAAAAAAGCTGAAGCTTTCTTT. As protein: CATMTEKKAEAFF. The rearrangement joins TRBV10-3 to TRBJ1-1; D uncertain. The CDR3 is made up of 13 amino acids. V was trimmed by 10 bases and J by 6 bases, leaving 18 bases between them. In germline, CDR1 is ENHRY, CDR2 SYGVKD.